This TCR beta chain stems from a study of blood T cell repertoires in COVID-19. Study in general: From the United States, Italy and Spain came samples of acute and convalescent COVID-19. PBMCs, B-cell-depleted T cells, or T cells provided the cDNA or gDNA that made up the material.

In the original processing: The assay estimated nucleated cells by amplifying reference gene primers. Only in-frame clones appear in the TCRdb table, and some are missing; sequencing was by immunoSEQ multiplex PCR. The V and J calls and clone size come from that table; D and trimming were worked out from the DNA. In the table there are around 130,000 clones, about 83% of which are singletons. In germline, CDR1 is SGHDT, CDR2 YYEEEE. The CDR3 extends over 13 amino acids. V dropped 4 bases and J dropped 0 bases, with 7 bases sitting between them. Sequencing input: peripheral blood. The clonotype comes from a human donor in a cohort sampled during active COVID-19. The chain uses TRBV5-6 and TRBJ1-1; the D gene is possibly TRBD1 (5 bases). In DNA, the CDR3 is TGTGCCAGCAGCAAGGACATGAACACTGAAGCTTTCTTT. The encoded protein is CASSKDMNTEAFF.